This T cell receptor beta chain is drawn from a study of shared clonotypes between healthy human individuals. Study at large: Researchers drew samples from a couple of women and three men aged 18 to 49. Overall study findings and caveats: Tissue TCR repertoires likely differ from these blood-only repertoires.

A note on this clone: Its cognate antigen is unknown.

The sorted-subset replicate PCRs were given 200 ng DNA, which is tens of thousands of T cell genomes. TCRdb keeps only in-frame clones here, not all; method: immunoSEQ multiplex PCR. This sample has 1,400,000 or so clones, with approximately 98.5% found just once. From germline, CDR1 is SGHVS and CDR2 FQNEAQ. V lost 4 bases to trimming and J lost 2 bases, with 8 bases between them. The CDR3 is 13 residues long. The clonotype was recovered from a man in his thirties or forties in good health. Sequencing used naive CD4+ T cells sorted from blood. Noted subset: CD45RA+ positively selected. The chain couples TRBV7-8 to TRBJ1-1, with D possibly TRBD1 on 5 matching bases. In nucleotides, the CDR3 is TGTGCCAGCAGCTGGGACGGTAACACTGAAGCTTTCTTT. It specifies CASSWDGNTEAFF.